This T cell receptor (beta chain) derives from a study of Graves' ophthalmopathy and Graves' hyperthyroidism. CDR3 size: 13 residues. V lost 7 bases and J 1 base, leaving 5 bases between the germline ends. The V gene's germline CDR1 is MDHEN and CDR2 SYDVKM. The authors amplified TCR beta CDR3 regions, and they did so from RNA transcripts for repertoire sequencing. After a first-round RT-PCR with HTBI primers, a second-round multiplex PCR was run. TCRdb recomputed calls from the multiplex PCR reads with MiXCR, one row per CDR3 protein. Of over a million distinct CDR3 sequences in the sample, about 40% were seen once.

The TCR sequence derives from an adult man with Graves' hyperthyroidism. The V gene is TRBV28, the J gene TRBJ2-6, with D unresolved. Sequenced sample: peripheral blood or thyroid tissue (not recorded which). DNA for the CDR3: TGTGCCAGCATCCCTTCTGGGGCCAACGTCCTGACTTTC. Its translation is CASIPSGANVLTF.